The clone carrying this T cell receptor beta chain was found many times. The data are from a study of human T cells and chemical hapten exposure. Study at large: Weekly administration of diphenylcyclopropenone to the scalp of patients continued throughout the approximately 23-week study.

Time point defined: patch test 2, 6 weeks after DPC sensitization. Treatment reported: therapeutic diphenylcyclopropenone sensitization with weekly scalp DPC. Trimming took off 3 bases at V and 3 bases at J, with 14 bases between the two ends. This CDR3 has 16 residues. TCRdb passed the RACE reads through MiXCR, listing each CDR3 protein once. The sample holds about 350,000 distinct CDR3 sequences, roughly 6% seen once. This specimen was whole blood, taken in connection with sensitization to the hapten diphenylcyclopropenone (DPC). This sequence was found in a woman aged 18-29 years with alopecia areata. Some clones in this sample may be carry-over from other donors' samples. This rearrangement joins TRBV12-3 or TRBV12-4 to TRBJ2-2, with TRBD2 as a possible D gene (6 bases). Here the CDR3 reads CASSLEGRSDTGELFF. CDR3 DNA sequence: TGTGCCAGCAGTTTGGAGGGGAGGAGTGACACCGGGGAGCTGTTTTTT.